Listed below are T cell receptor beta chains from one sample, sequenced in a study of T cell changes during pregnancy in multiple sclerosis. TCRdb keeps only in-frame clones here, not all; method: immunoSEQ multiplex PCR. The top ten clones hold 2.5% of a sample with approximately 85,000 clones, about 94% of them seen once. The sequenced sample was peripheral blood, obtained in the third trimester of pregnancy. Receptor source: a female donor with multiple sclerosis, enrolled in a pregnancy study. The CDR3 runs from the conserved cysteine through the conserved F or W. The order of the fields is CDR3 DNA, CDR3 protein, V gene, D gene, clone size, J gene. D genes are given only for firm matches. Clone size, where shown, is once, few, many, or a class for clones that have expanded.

CDR3 DNA: TGTGCCAGCAGCCCCGGCCTCTTGGAGGGGAACTCCGAGCAGTACTTC
CDR3 protein: CASSPGLLEGNSEQYF
V gene: TRBV5-6
D gene: NA
clone size: NA
J gene: TRBJ2-7

CDR3 DNA: TGTGCCAGCAGTTTGGGGACTAGCGGGGGGCCTTTATACAATGAGCAGTTCTTC
CDR3 protein: CASSLGTSGGPLYNEQFF
V gene: TRBV27
D gene: TRBD2
clone size: NA
J gene: TRBJ2-1

CDR3 DNA: TGTGCCACCCAAGGCGGGGGGTTCAATGAGCAGTTCTTC
CDR3 protein: CATQGGGFNEQFF
V gene: TRBV2
D gene: TRBD2
clone size: NA
J gene: TRBJ2-1

CDR3 DNA: TGCGCCAGCAGGGATGTCAGGACTGAAGCTTTCTTT
CDR3 protein: CASRDVRTEAFF
V gene: TRBV5-1
D gene: NA
clone size: NA
J gene: TRBJ1-1

CDR3 DNA: TGTGCCAGCAGCTCGCGCCTAGCTCTGACGAGTGATACGCAGTATTTT
CDR3 protein: CASSSRLALTSDTQYF
V gene: TRBV5-6
D gene: NA
clone size: NA
J gene: TRBJ2-3

CDR3 DNA: TGTGCCAGCAGTTGGCGGAGCTCCTACAATGAGCAGTTCTTC
CDR3 protein: CASSWRSSYNEQFF
V gene: TRBV6-5
D gene: NA
clone size: NA
J gene: TRBJ2-1

CDR3 DNA: TGCAGTGCTTCGGAGACCGGGGAGCTGTTTTTT
CDR3 protein: CSASETGELFF
V gene: TRBV20-1
D gene: NA
clone size: NA
J gene: TRBJ2-2

CDR3 DNA: TGTGCCAGCAGCTTAGTCGGGTTTGGTCCTGAAGCTTTCTTT
CDR3 protein: CASSLVGFGPEAFF
V gene: TRBV7-9
D gene: NA
clone size: NA
J gene: TRBJ1-1

CDR3 DNA: TGTGCCAGCAGTGGTAACAGAGGGAAATCTAACACTGAAGCTTTCTTT
CDR3 protein: CASSGNRGKSNTEAFF
V gene: TRBV2
D gene: NA
clone size: NA
J gene: TRBJ1-1

CDR3 DNA: TGTGCCAGCAGTTACTCCGGTGAAGCTTTCTTT
CDR3 protein: CASSYSGEAFF
V gene: TRBV6-6
D gene: NA
clone size: NA
J gene: TRBJ1-1

CDR3 DNA: TGTGCCAGCAGCCCACTAGCGGGGAGCACAGATACGCAGTATTTT
CDR3 protein: CASSPLAGSTDTQYF
V gene: TRBV4-2
D gene: TRBD2
clone size: NA
J gene: TRBJ2-3

CDR3 DNA: TGCAGCGTTGATAGTCCAGGGAGGGGCGAGCAGTACTTC
CDR3 protein: CSVDSPGRGEQYF
V gene: TRBV29-1
D gene: TRBD2
clone size: NA
J gene: TRBJ2-7

CDR3 DNA: TGTGCCAGCAAAGCCGGGACAGTACTGGCTAGACTCTATGGCTACACCTTC
CDR3 protein: CASKAGTVLARLYGYTF
V gene: TRBV2
D gene: TRBD1
clone size: once
J gene: TRBJ1-2

CDR3 DNA: TGTGCCAGCCGACGACAGGGAGGCAGCACAGATACGCAGTATTTT
CDR3 protein: CASRRQGGSTDTQYF
V gene: TRBV7-8
D gene: NA
clone size: NA
J gene: TRBJ2-3

CDR3 DNA: TGTGCCAGCAGCTTGGAACCGGGACTAGCGACAAACATTCAGTACTTC
CDR3 protein: CASSLEPGLATNIQYF
V gene: TRBV5-4
D gene: TRBD2
clone size: NA
J gene: TRBJ2-4

CDR3 DNA: TGTGCCAGCAAGGCGGCTAGCGGGGCGGCCGAGCAGTACTTC
CDR3 protein: CASKAASGAAEQYF
V gene: TRBV27
D gene: TRBD2
clone size: NA
J gene: TRBJ2-7

CDR3 DNA: TGTGCCAGCAGTTACCTTAGGGGGGGCCAGGAGACCCAGTACTTC
CDR3 protein: CASSYLRGGQETQYF
V gene: TRBV6-5
D gene: NA
clone size: NA
J gene: TRBJ2-5

CDR3 DNA: TGTGCCAGCAGTGCATTGCCGGGGGAGTCTCCCACCGGGGAGCTGTTTTTT
CDR3 protein: CASSALPGESPTGELFF
V gene: TRBV6-4
D gene: NA
clone size: once
J gene: TRBJ2-2

CDR3 DNA: TGCGCCAGCAGTCGGACAGCTAACTATGAGCAGTTCTTC
CDR3 protein: CASSRTANYEQFF
V gene: TRBV5-1
D gene: NA
clone size: NA
J gene: TRBJ2-1

CDR3 DNA: TGTGCCAGCAGTTACAGGGGGGGACATACCTACGAGCAGTACTTC
CDR3 protein: CASSYRGGHTYEQYF
V gene: TRBV6-5
D gene: NA
clone size: NA
J gene: TRBJ2-7

CDR3 DNA: TGTGCCAGCAGCGCCAGGGGGCGCACAGACGAGCAGTACTTC
CDR3 protein: CASSARGRTDEQYF
V gene: TRBV9
D gene: TRBD1
clone size: NA
J gene: TRBJ2-7

CDR3 DNA: TGTGCCAGCAGTGAACTCAGGGGGATTGAGCAGTACTTC
CDR3 protein: CASSELRGIEQYF
V gene: TRBV6-1
D gene: TRBD1
clone size: NA
J gene: TRBJ2-7

CDR3 DNA: TGTGCCAGTAGTACAGGGGAAATCCCGGGCTATGGCTACACCTTC
CDR3 protein: CASSTGEIPGYGYTF
V gene: TRBV19
D gene: NA
clone size: NA
J gene: TRBJ1-2

CDR3 DNA: TGTGCCAGCAGTGACCCCAGGAACACCGGGGAGCTGTTTTTT
CDR3 protein: CASSDPRNTGELFF
V gene: TRBV2
D gene: NA
clone size: once
J gene: TRBJ2-2

CDR3 DNA: TGTGCCAGCAGTAATGAACAGGGGTCTAACTATGGCTACACCTTC
CDR3 protein: CASSNEQGSNYGYTF
V gene: TRBV2
D gene: TRBD1
clone size: NA
J gene: TRBJ1-2

CDR3 DNA: TGTGCCAGCAGCTTACAACCTAGCGGATCCACAGATACGCAGTATTTT
CDR3 protein: CASSLQPSGSTDTQYF
V gene: TRBV7-6
D gene: TRBD2
clone size: NA
J gene: TRBJ2-3

CDR3 DNA: TGCGCCAGCAGCTTGGTCACAGGGAACACTGAAGCTTTCTTT
CDR3 protein: CASSLVTGNTEAFF
V gene: TRBV5-1
D gene: NA
clone size: NA
J gene: TRBJ1-1

CDR3 DNA: TGTGCCAGCTCACCAGCTTCGCGGTCGGTCCACGAGCAGTACTTC
CDR3 protein: CASSPASRSVHEQYF
V gene: TRBV18
D gene: NA
clone size: NA
J gene: TRBJ2-7

CDR3 DNA: TGTGCCAGCAGCGTAGGGGACTCTCACTATGGCTACACCTTC
CDR3 protein: CASSVGDSHYGYTF
V gene: TRBV9
D gene: NA
clone size: NA
J gene: TRBJ1-2